The TCR beta chain under discussion was sequenced for a study of cytomegalovirus exposure and HLA in healthy donors. Points on this clone: As yet, its antigen is unknown.

Use of 60 Vbeta and 13 Jbeta primers characterized the PCR. Produced via immunoSEQ multiplex PCR; TCRdb's table is partial and in-frame only. The sample carries 100,000 to 150,000 clones, about 76% recorded once. This CDR3 contains 15 residues. J lost 7 bases, V lost 3 bases, and 10 bases had no gene match. Germline assignment: CDR1 MDHEN and CDR2 SYDVKM. Healthy bone marrow donors made up the cohort. Findings of the study overall: For most subjects, TCR beta sequences were reported to predict HLA-A and HLA-B alleles with accuracy. In vitro experiments confirmed that a few CMV-associated chains were specific for CMV antigens. Listed as cytomegalovirus-associated were 150 to 200 TCR beta chains.

Sample: PBMCs. The chain carries TRBV28 and TRBJ2-3; TRBD1 matches 7 bases. The TCR was taken from a man in his late teens or twenties in good health and CMV-seronegative. CDR3 sequence (DNA): TGTGCCAGCAGTTTCATCGAGACAGGGTTGTATACGCAGTATTTT. Its translation: CASSFIETGLYTQYF.